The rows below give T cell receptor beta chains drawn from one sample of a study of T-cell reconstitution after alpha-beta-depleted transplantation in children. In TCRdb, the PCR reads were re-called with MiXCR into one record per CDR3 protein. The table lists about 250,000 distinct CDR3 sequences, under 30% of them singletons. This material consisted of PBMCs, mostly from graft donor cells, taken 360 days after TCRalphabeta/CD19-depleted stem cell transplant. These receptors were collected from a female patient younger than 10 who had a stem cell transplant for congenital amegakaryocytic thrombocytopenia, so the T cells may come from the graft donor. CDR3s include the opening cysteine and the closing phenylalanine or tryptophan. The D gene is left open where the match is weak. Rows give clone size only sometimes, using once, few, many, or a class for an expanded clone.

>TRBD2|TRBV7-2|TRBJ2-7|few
TGTGCCAGCAGCTTAGCCGCTGGGACTAGCGGGAGCTACGAGCAGTACTTC
CASSLAAGTSGSYEQYF
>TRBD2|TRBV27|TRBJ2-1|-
TGTGCCAGCGCCACATTGGGACTAGCCCCCAGGGATGAGCAGTTCTTC
CASATLGLAPRDEQFF
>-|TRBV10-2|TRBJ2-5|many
TGCGCCAGCATGGACTCCCTCCAAGAGACCCAGTACTTC
CASMDSLQETQYF
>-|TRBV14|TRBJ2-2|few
TGTGCCAGCAGCCGGCGTGGGATTCCCACCGGGGAGCTGTTTTTT
CASSRRGIPTGELFF
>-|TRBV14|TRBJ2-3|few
TGTGCCAGCAGCCAAGAATACGGTAGCACAGATACGCAGTATTTT
CASSQEYGSTDTQYF
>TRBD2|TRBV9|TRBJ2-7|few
TGTGCCAGCAGCGTCGGACTAGCGTATAGCTCCTACGAGCAGTACTTC
CASSVGLAYSSYEQYF
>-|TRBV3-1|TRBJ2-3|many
TGTGCCAGCAGCCGAAGCATCACAGATACGCAGTATTTT
CASSRSITDTQYF
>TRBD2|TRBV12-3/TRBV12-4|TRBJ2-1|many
TGTGCCAGCACCATAATACTAGCGGGACCGAATGAGCAGTTCTTC
CASTIILAGPNEQFF
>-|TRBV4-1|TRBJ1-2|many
TGCGCCAGCAGCCAAGTACACGGAACACATTATGGCTACACCTTC
CASSQVHGTHYGYTF
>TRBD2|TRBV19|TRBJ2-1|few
TGTGCCAGTAGTATTCCGAGGCTACGGCGGGGGAATGAGCAGTTCTTC
CASSIPRLRRGNEQFF
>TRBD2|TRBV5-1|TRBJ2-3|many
TGCGCCAGCAGCTTTGACGGGAGGTGGCCAGATACGCAGTATTTT
CASSFDGRWPDTQYF
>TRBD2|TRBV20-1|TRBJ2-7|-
TGCAGTGCCCACACTAGCGGGAGGTCCTCGGGCGAGCAGTACTTC
CSAHTSGRSSGEQYF
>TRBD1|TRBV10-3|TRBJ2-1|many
TGTGCCGTACAGGGGTCACGCTCCTACAATGAGCAGTTCTTC
CAVQGSRSYNEQFF
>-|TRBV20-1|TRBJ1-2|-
TGCAGTGCTCATATAACAGGTTATGGCTACACCTTC
CSAHITGYGYTF
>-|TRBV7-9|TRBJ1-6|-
TGTGCCAGCAGCTTAGTGGACAGCTCCTATAATTCACCCCTCCACTTT
CASSLVDSSYNSPLHF
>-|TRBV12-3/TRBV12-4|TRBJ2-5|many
TGTGCCAGCAGTCCCCCCCGAGGAATGGCAGAGACCCAGTACTTC
CASSPPRGMAETQYF
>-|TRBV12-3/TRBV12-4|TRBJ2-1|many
TGTGCCAGCAGTTTGCTCTATGAGCAGTTCTTC
CASSLLYEQFF
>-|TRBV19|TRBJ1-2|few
TGTGCCGGAGGGGCAAGCTATGGCTACACCTTC
CAGGASYGYTF
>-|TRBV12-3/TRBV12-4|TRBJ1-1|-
TGTACCAGCAGTTTTCAGACAGGGAACACTGAAGCTTTCTTT
CTSSFQTGNTEAFF
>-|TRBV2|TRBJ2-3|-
TGTGCCAGTGATCCAGGGAGAGGCACAGATACGCAGTATTTT
CASDPGRGTDTQYF
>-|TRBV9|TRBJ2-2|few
TGTGCCAGCAGCGTAGCCCAAACGGGGGTGTGGGACACCGGGGAGCTGTTTTTT
CASSVAQTGVWDTGELFF
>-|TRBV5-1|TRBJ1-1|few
TGCGCCAGCAGCTTGTCCAGTATTTACGCTGAAGCTTTCTTT
CASSLSSIYAEAFF
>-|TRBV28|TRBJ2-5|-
TGTGCCAGCAGAGGACATAACCAAGAGACCCAGTACTTC
CASRGHNQETQYF
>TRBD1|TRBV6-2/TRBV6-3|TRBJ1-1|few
TGTGCCAGCAGACCCCGGACAGGGGGCATGAACACTGAAGCTTTCTTT
CASRPRTGGMNTEAFF
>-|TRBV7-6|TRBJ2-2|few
TGTGCCAGCAGCTTTGAGGCATCCACCGGGGAGCTGTTTTTT
CASSFEASTGELFF
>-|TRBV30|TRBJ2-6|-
TGTGCCTGGAGTATGGGGGCCAACGTCCTGACTTTC
CAWSMGANVLTF
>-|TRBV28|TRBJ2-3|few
TGTGCCAGCAGCCCGCGCCCGGGGGATACGCAGTATTTT
CASSPRPGDTQYF
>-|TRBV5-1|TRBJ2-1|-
TGCGCCAGCAGCCCCACCAGAAACAATGAGCAGTTCTTC
CASSPTRNNEQFF
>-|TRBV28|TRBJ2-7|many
TGTGCCAGCAGTTTCTCCAGCAGGGGCTACGAGCAGTACTTC
CASSFSSRGYEQYF
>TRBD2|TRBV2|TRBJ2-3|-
TGTGCCAGCAGTGTTAGCGGGAGCGGGACAGATACGCAGTATTTT
CASSVSGSGTDTQYF
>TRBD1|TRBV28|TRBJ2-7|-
TGTGCCAGCAGTCCAGCCGGGACAGGGGTCCACGAGCAGTACTTC
CASSPAGTGVHEQYF
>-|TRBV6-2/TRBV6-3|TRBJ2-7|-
TGTGCCAGCAGTTACCCCGGACTCTCCTCCTCCTACGAGCAGTACTTC
CASSYPGLSSSYEQYF
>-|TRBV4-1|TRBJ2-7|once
TGCGCCAGCAGCCAAGAATCTAGCTTTCACTACGAGCAGTACTTC
CASSQESSFHYEQYF
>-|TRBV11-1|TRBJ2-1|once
TGTACCAGCAGCCCGACTAGGGGTAAGATGAGCTCCTACAATGAGCAGTTCTTC
CTSSPTRGKMSSYNEQFF
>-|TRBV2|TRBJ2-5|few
TGTGCCAGCAGTGACTTTGCGGGGAGGGAGACCCAGTACTTC
CASSDFAGRETQYF
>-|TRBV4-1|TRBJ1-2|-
TGCGCCAGCAGCCAAGATAGTGAGGTCCTGGGCCTAAGCCGTGGCTACACCTTC
CASSQDSEVLGLSRGYTF